The entry that follows covers one T cell receptor beta chain sequence. This sample is drawn from a study of cytomegalovirus exposure and HLA in healthy donors. Germline V gives CDR1 GTSNPN, CDR2 SVGIG (reference sequence). The CDR3 extends over 14 amino acids. Between the trimmed V and J ends, which lost 0 bases and 4 bases, there was a span of 12 bases. The PCR employed 60 Vbeta primers together with 13 Jbeta primers. Some clones are missing from TCRdb's copy, which holds only in-frame ones; the method was immunoSEQ multiplex PCR. Of 130,000 to 150,000 clones in the sample, about 80% were seen once. Sequencing was carried out using PBMCs. The clonotype was recovered from a woman in her fifties or sixties in good health and CMV-seropositive. The chain has TRBV30 and TRBJ1-1, with D unclear. The CDR3 loop reads CAWSVLRGTTEAFF. CDR3 in DNA: TGTGCCTGGAGTGTATTAAGAGGAACCACTGAAGCTTTCTTT.